This T cell receptor beta chain stems from a study of T cell responses to AZD1222 COVID-19 vaccine. Study-wide results and caveats: Repertoires in all cases were sampled only once the peak T cell response had passed. Across the whole spike, CD4 TCRs peaked at regions 160-218 and 743-854. Donors skewed white British and female; clonal diversity was possibly underestimated. A reported finding is that nearly half of spike-specific TCRs target unmutated variant regions.

Using immunoSEQ multiplex PCR, the repertoire was profiled, and TCRdb retains in-frame clones only, with some absent. Among 98,000 or so clones listed, 85% to 95% were seen once. CDR3 length: 15 residues. In this sample, this clone turned up many times. Antigen unknown. This clonotype was sampled from an adult in good health. The source material was peripheral blood, sampled on day 0 of AZD1222 vaccination. This chain connects TRBV12-1 to TRBJ2-7. TRBV12-1 is annotated as a pseudogene. The CDR3 is CASSFEGGLGGEQYF. For the CDR3, the DNA is TGTGCCAGCAGCTTTGAAGGAGGCCTTGGGGGCGAGCAGTACTTC.